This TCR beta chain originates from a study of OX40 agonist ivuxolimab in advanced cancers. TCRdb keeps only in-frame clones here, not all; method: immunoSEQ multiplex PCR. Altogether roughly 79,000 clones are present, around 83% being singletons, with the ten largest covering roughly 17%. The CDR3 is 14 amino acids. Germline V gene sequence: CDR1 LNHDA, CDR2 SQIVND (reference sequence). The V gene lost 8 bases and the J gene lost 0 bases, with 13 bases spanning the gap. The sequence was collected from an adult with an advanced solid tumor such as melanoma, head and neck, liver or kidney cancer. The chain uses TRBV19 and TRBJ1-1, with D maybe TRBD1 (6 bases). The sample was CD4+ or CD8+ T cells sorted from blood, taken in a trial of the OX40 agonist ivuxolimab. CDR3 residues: CASPQGMMNTEAFF. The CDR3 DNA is TGTGCCAGTCCCCAGGGGATGATGAACACTGAAGCTTTCTTT.